This passage covers 4 T cell receptor beta chains from one sample sequenced in a study of response to subunit inactivated influenza vaccine. TCRdb re-derived calls from the RT-PCR reads in MiXCR, one entry per CDR3 protein. Of 280,000 or so distinct CDR3 sequences listed, 21% are singletons. Specimen: PBMCs from blood, collected less than 22 months after vaccination. These receptors were collected from a man in his fifties or sixties who received an inactivated influenza vaccine.

This clonotype has just a few counts. The chain couples TRBV29-1 to TRBJ1-1; D is undetermined. Trimming removed 6 bases at V and 3 bases at J, with 17 bases between. This CDR3 is built from 14 residues. CDR1 is SQVTM and CDR2 is ANQGSEA in the germline V gene. Written as DNA, the CDR3 is TGCAGCGTGGTCCCCCGGGTGCGGGACACTGAAGCTTTCTTT. This gives the protein CSVVPRVRDTEAFF.

V and J are TRBV6-1 and TRBJ2-2, with D possibly being TRBD2 (7 bases). This CDR3 has 20 residues. The V end lost 3 bases, the J end lost 6 bases, and 29 bases lay between the germline ends. Germline CDR1 and CDR2: MNHNS and SASEGT. CDR3: CASSERERILLNRGAGELFF. The CDR3 nucleotides are TGTGCCAGCAGTGAGCGGGAGCGGATCCTCCTTAATAGGGGGGCCGGGGAGCTGTTTTTT.

The V gene is TRBV12-3 or TRBV12-4, the J gene TRBJ1-3; D possibly corresponds to TRBD1 (6 bases). Trimming cost V 10 bases and J 2 bases, with 12 bases left between them. The CDR3 runs to 13 residues. CDR3 in amino acids: CATKWGPGNTIYF. The CDR3 coding sequence is TGTGCCACCAAGTGGGGGCCTGGAAACACCATATATTTT.

This clonotype has more than one count but fewer than ten. The chain uses TRBV4-2 and TRBJ1-2, with D possibly matching TRBD1 (5 bases). V was cut by 4 bases and J by 2 bases, with 14 bases left in between. Germline CDR1 and CDR2: LGHNA and YNFKEQ. The CDR3 has 15 residues. The DNA for the CDR3 is TGTGCCAGCAGCCTCCCCGTAGGGGAAAACTATGGCTACACCTTC. Amino acids: CASSLPVGENYGYTF.